The entry that follows covers one TCR beta chain sequence. This clonotype was detected many times. Its antigen is not yet known. There are no base qualities to consult, and no much larger clone falls within one base. The treatment or condition label, as the study defines it: live attenuated yellow fever vaccine strain. PBMCs were isolated from peripheral blood using a standard Ficoll-Paque protocol. Dynabeads CD4 and CD8 positive selection kits were used to isolate the CD4 and CD8 T-cell fractions. TriZol was used to extract RNA from bulk PBMCs, from CD4 and CD8 fractions, and from dextramer-positive and dextramer-negative fractions. The data were taken from a study of T cells after yellow fever vaccination (dated by TCRdb to between 2017 and 2020). Background for the entire study: The SMART-Seq v4 Ultra Low Input RNA kit was used to prepare libraries from fractions with low cell numbers. Blood was drawn at multiple timepoints before and after primary and secondary immunization, with bulk PBMC replicates and cell subsets isolated. Two healthy male donors made up the cohort, one aged 18 to 29 years and the other aged 30 to 39 years. To track T-cell clones before and after primary and booster YFV17D yellow fever vaccination, bulk TCR alpha and beta repertoires were sequenced longitudinally. Beyond this particular receptor, the publication reports: Most clones expanded after primary vaccination were re-detected after the booster (around 96% of CD4 and about 88% of CD8), suggesting broad memory maintenance. Computational filtering was needed because FACS-sorted repertoires could contain abundant contaminating clonotypes from the bulk population. Because only two donors were included in the study, the extent to which the findings can be generalized is limited. A small fraction of clonotypes appeared in both the CD4 and CD8 compartments, likely as a result of convergent recombination. The secondary T-cell response was found to be weaker but faster than the primary response, with a peak reached on day 5 rather than on day 15.

CDR3 length: 16 amino acids, cysteine to phenylalanine. The read is trimmed to its CDR3 DNA, 48 bases read in frame from base 1. V loses 5 bases at its end and J loses 5 bases; junction bases beyond the gene matches: 9. TCR cDNA was synthesized by 5'RACE template switching, which introduced a universal primer site and unique molecular identifiers. Priming of cDNA synthesis was performed from both the TCR alpha and TCR beta constant segments. Library amplification used two PCR steps, and the second PCR step added sample barcodes and sequencing adapters. Sequencing of the libraries was done on either Illumina HiSeq 2500 (2x100 bp) or NovaSeq (2x150 bp). The authors processed their data as follows. Demultiplexing of reads and collapsing into UMI consensus sequences were performed with MIGEC, and V(D)J alignment was carried out with MiXCR. Using edgeR on replicate PBMC samples, clonotypes were called vaccine-responding if FDR was below 0.01 and the log2 fold change was above 5 up to day 15. Each bulk clonotype received a CD4 or CD8 identity based on whether the sequenced CD4 or CD8 repertoire contained that clonotype at higher abundance. TCRdb reran the public reads through fastp at Q25 and MiXCR, keeping productive beta chains. Each entry is one CDR3 protein sequence, shown with its most common DNA and genes. TCRdb, rather than the study authors, made the V and J calls. The sample table shows 60,000 to 95,000 distinct CDR3 sequences, and 7.3% are seen once. The ten top clones hold roughly 28% of the sample.

This specimen was CD8+ T cells sorted from PBMCs, taken roughly 10 days after the first yellow fever vaccination. The chain links TRBV12-3 or TRBV12-4 with TRBJ1-6, and TRBD1 aligns with 7 junction nucleotides. This TCR was sampled from a man aged 18 to 35 who received the YFV17D yellow fever vaccine. The CDR3 in this case is CASSPDRSWDNSPLHF. The sequence in DNA is TGTGCCAGCAGTCCGGACAGGTCGTGGGATAATTCACCCCTCCACTTT.